This T cell receptor (beta chain) was sequenced in a study of T-cell reconstitution after alpha-beta-depleted transplantation in children. In this sample, this clonotype turned up a few times. Unique molecular identifiers were used in preparing the TCRbeta library. TCRdb re-analysed the PCR reads in MiXCR, keeping a single row per CDR3 protein. The sample carries around 71,000 distinct CDR3 sequences, about 6.7% recorded once. The CDR3 sequence is 13 residues long. The germline gives CDR1 SGHTS, CDR2 YDEGEE. The V end lost 0 bases, the J end lost 12 bases, and 13 bases lay between the germline ends. Sequenced material: PBMCs from the stem cell graft donor, taken from the stem cell graft. This clonotype was obtained from a human donor who donated a stem cell graft to a child with acute lymphoblastic leukemia. This chain uses TRBV5-8 with TRBJ2-1; tentatively, D is TRBD2 (6 bases). CDR3 in DNA: TGTGCCAGCAGCTTGGCCAGTGGTAGCGGGCAGTTCTTC. This encodes CASSLASGSGQFF.